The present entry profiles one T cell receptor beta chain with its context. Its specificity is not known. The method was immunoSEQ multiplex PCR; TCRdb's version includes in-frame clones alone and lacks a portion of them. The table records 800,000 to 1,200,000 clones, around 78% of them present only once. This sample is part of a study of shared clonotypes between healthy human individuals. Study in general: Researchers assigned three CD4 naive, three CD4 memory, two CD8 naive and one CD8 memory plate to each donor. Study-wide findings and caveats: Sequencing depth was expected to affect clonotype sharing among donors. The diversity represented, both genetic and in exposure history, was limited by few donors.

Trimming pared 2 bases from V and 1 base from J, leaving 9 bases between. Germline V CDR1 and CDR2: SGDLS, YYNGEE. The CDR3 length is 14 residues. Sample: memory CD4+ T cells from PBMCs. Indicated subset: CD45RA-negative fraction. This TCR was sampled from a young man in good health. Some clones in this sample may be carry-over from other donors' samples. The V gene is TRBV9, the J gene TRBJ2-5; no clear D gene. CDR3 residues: CASSVMGSQETQYF. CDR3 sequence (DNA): TGTGCCAGCAGCGTTATGGGGTCCCAAGAGACCCAGTACTTC. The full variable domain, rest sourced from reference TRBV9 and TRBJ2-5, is DSGVTQTPKHLITATGQRVTLRCSPRSGDLSVYWYQQSLDQGLQFLIQYYNGEERAKGNILERFSAQQFPDLHSELNLSSLELGDSALYFCASSVMGSQETQYFGPGTRLLVL.